This entry concerns a single T cell receptor (beta chain). The data belong to a study of beta chain features in type 1 diabetes. Sequencing targeted expressed TCRB transcripts, as all isolated RNA had been reverse transcribed. Clones were read by immunoSEQ multiplex PCR, and TCRdb kept only the in-frame ones, dropping some. The sample includes hundreds of thousands of clones, over 25% of them seen just once. The sequenced material came from naive CD4+ T cells from blood. The origin of this receptor is a man in his late teens or twenties in good health.

CDR3 DNA sequence: TGTGCCTGGAGGGCTGACAGGGGGCGCCGCGAGCAGTACTTC. This sequence encodes CAWRADRGRREQYF. This chain joins TRBV30 and TRBJ2-7; 10 bases line up with TRBD1. The germline CDR1 and CDR2 sequences are GTSNPN and SVGIG (reference sequence). There are 14 residues in the CDR3. V was clipped by 3 bases and J by 6 bases; unmatched bases: 8.